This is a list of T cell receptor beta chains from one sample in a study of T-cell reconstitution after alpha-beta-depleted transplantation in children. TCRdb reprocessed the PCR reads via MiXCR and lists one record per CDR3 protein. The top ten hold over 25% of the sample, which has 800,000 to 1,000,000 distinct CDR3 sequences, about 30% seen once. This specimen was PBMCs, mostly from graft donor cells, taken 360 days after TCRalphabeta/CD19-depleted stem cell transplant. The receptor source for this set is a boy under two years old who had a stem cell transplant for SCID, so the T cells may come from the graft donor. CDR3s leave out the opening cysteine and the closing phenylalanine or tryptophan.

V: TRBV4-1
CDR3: ASSPGTGQGYGYT

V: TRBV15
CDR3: ATSRESGGTGRTYEQY

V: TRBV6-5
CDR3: ASSYPGNGRAF

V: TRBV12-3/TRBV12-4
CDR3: ASSWQNYGYT

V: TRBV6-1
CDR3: ASSSSPGASFDEQY

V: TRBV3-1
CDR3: ASSQVGTVEQF

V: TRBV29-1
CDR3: SVAAGSEEQY

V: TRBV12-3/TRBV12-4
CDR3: ASSLGQGNGANVLT

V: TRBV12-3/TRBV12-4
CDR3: ASSLGRVPSNEQF

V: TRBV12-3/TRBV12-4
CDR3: ASSPLMGKNTGELF

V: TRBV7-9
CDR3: ASSSLLGAFSYNEQF

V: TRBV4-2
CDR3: ASSQRGQAGQETQY

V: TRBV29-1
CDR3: SVEDRTGSLTAF

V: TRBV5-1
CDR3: ASSPSGLRTDTQY

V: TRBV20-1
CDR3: SAMYGQNTIHGTYYEQY

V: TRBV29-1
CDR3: SASGRLDFYGYT

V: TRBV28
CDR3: ASRMWGGVEQY

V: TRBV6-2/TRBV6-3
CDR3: ASLYVGDNEQF

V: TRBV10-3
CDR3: AARDSRADTQY

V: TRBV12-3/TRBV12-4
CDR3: ASRTGGNEQY

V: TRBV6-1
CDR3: ASSRDSSGDGELF

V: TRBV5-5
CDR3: ASSFRPSSGNTIY

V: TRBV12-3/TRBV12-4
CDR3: ASSFGGGPRDTQY

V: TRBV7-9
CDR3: ASSSGTGYEVGYT

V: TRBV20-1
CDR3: SARAGGVPQETQY

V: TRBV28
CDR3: ASSRLDRGLSSYEQY

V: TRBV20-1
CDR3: SPSKQGASTEAF

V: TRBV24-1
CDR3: ATSPRGNTGELF

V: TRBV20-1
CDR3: SARASEILSTDTQY

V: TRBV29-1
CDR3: SVDVGLGSTSTDTQY

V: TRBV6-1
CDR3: ASSRPQTGTEAF

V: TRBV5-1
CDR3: ASSTSLAGGPDTQY

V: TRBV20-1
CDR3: SAREAGVYGYT

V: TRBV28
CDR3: ASSSYDRDGYNEQY

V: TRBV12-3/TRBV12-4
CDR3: ASTPSNEQF

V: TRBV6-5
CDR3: ASSYSIGVGGGDTGELF

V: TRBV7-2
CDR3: ASSLVPVVGYGYT

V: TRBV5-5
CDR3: ASSFGAAYNEQF

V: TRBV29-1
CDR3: SVSGTSGTTSTDTQY

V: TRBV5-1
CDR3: ASTQDSNYGYT

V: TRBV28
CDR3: ASSFGPQGTYGYT